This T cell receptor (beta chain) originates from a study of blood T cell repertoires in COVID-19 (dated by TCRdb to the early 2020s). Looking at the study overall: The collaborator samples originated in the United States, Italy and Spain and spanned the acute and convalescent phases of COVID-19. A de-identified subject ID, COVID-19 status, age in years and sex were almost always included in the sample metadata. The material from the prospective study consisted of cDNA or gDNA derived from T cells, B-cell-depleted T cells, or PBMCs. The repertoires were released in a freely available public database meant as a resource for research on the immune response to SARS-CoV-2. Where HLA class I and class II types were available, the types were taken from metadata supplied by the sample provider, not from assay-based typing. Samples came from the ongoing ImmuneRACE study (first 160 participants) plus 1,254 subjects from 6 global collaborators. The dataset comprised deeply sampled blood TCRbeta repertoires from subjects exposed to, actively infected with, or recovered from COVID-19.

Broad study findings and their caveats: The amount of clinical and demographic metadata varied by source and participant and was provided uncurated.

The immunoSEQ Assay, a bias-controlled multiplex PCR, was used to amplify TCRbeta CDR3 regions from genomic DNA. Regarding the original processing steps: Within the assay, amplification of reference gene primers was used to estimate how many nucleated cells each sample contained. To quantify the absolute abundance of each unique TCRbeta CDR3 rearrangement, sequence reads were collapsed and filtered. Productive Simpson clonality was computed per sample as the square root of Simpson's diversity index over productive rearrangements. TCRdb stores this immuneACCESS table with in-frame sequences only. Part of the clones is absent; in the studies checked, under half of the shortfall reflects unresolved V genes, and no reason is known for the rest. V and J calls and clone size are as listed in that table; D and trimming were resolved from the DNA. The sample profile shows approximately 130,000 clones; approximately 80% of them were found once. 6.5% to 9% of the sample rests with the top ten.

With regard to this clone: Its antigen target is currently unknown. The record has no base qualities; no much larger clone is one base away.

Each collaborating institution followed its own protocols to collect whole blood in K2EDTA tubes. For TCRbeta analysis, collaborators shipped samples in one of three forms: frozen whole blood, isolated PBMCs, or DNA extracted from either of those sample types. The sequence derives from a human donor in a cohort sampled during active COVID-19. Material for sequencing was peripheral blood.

This receptor carries the CDR3 CASSQDWDTTSRGYTF. Read as DNA, the sequence is TGTGCCAGCAGCCAAGACTGGGACACCACCTCTCGCGGCTACACCTTC. The chain couples TRBV3-1 (or the pseudogene TRBV3-2) to TRBJ1-2, and possibly TRBD1, on 6 matching bases. V sheds 0 bases and J sheds 8 bases, leaving 19 bases between their ends. CDR1 and CDR2, per the germline V gene (reference sequence), are LGHDT and YNNKEL. From its cysteine to its phenylalanine, the CDR3 spans 16 amino acids. The only DNA kept is the CDR3, 48 bases in frame from the first base.